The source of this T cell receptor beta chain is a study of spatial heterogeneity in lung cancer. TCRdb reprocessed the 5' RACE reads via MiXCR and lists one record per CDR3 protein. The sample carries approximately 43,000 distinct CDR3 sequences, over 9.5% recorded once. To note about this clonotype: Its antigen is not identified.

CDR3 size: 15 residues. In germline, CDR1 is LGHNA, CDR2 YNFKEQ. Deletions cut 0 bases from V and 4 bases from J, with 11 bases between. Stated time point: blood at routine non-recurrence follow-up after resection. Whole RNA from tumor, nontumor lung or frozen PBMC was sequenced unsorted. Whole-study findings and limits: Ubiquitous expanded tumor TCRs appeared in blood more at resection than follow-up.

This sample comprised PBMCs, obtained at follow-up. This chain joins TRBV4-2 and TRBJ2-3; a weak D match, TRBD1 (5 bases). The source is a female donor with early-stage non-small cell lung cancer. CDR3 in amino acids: CASSQEGGASDTQYF. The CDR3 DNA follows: TGTGCCAGCAGCCAAGAAGGTGGGGCGTCAGATACGCAGTATTTT.